This T cell receptor (beta chain) stems from a study of chemoradiotherapy in HPV16-positive cancers. Study conclusions and caveats: Better recurrence-free survival went with HPV-responsive T-cell expansion in HPV16-positive patients. Candidate HPV-specific clones and E7-related TCR motifs grew in tumor during treatment.

Of note for this clone: Antigen specificity is unknown.

Repeated repertoire sampling spanned the course of chemoradiotherapy. V was cut by 0 bases and J by 5 bases, with 9 bases left in between. Germline V CDR1 and CDR2: SGDLS, YYNGEE. CDR3 length: 14 residues. This table comes from immunoSEQ multiplex PCR, and its TCRdb copy is limited to in-frame clones, with some not included. The data show 6,700 or so clones, with approximately 90% seen just once and 7.5% to 10% held by the top ten. This chain joins TRBV9 and TRBJ1-3; TRBD1 might be the D (5 bases). This sequence originates from a human donor with HPV-associated anogenital cancer. Sequenced here: tumor tissue, sampled from a patient who underwent chemoradiotherapy. CDR3 in DNA: TGTGCCAGCAGCGTAGATTGGGGACGAAACACCATATATTTT. As protein: CASSVDWGRNTIYF.